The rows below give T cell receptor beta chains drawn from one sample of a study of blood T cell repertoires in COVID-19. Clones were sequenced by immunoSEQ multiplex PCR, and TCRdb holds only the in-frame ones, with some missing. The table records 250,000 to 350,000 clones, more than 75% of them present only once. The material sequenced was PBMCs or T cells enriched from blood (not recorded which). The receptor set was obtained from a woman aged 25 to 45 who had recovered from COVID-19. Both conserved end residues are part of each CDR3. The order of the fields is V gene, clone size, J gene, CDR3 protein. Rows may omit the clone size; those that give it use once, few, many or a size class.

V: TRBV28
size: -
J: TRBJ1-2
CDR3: CASSLHYGYTF

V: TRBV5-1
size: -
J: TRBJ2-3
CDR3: CASSLRQGPTDTQYF

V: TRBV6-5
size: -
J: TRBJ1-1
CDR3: CASSSWDRAFF

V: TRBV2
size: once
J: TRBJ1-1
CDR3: CASSERGYTEAFF

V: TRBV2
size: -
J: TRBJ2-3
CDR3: CASSDQGGSDTQYF

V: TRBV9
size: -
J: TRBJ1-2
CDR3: CASSARGALNYGYTF

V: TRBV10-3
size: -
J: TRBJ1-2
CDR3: CAISPEGGGYGYTF

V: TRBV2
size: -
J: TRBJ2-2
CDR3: CASSVLGQGAITDPTGELFF

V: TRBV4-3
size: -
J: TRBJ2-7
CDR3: CASSQAPGTYEQYF

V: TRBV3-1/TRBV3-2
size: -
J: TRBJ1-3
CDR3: CASSQAGVISGNTIYF

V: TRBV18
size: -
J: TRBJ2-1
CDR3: CASSPPRSDEQFF

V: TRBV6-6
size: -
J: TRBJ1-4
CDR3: CASSYLTGANEKLFF

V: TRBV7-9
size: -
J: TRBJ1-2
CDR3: CASSSGGTNYGYTF

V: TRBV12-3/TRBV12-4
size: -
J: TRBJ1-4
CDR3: CASSRQEKLFF

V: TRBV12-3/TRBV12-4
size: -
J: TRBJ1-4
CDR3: CASSFPPREKLFF

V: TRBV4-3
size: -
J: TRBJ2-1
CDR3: CASSQVNSGEGQFF

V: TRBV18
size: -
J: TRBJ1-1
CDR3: CASLRTGTNTEAFF

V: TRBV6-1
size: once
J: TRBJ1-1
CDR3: CASSEHGRGRNTEAFF

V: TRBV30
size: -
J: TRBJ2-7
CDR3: CAWSAGGGYEQYF

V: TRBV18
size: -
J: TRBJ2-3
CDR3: CASSLTYRDTSTDTQYF

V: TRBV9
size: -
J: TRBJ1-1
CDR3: CASSDQTGGEAFF

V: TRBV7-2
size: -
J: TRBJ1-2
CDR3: CASSPGQGVYGYTF

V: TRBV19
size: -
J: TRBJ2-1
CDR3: CASSGGGVLYEQFF

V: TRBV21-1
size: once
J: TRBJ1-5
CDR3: CASSKPGGDRGYSNQPQHF

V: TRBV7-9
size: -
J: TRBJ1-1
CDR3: CASSLGGDWNTEAFF

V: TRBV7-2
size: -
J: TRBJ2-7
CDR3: CASSLERQGSYEQYF

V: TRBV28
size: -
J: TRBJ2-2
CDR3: CASSAPGTLNTGELFF

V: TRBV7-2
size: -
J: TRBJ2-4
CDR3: CASGLAGGQRNIQYF

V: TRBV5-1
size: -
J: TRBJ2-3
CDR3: CASSPDPWTSGGGDTQYF

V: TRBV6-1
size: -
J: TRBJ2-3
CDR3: CASSEVGASTDTQYF

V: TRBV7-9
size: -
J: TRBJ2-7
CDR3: CASSLSGHYEQYF

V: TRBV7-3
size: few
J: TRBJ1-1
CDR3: CASSFQLNTEAFF

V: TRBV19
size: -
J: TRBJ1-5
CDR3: CASSISELGQPQHF

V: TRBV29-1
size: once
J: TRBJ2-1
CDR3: CSVRGGLDNEQFF